The rows below give T cell receptor beta chains drawn from one sample of a study of blood T cell repertoires in COVID-19. Method: immunoSEQ multiplex PCR; TCRdb's copy keeps in-frame clones and lacks some. The data contain nearly 45,000 clones, around 80% of them singletons. Sequencing input: peripheral blood. The source of these receptors is a man between 65 and 85 years old with acute or convalescent COVID-19. Both conserved end residues are part of each CDR3. A D gene is named only where the DNA matches it firmly. Where a row states a size, it is once, few, many or the class of an expanded clone; other rows omit it.

once | TRBJ1-2 | TRBD1 | TRBV6-1 | 15 | TGTGCCAGCAGCGAAGCAATTGACAGGGGTTACGGCTACACCTTC | CASSEAIDRGYGYTF
. | TRBJ2-1 | TRBD2 | TRBV11-2 | 14 | TGTGCCAGCAGCTCCTTGGCGGGGGTTTATGAGCAGTTCTTC | CASSSLAGVYEQFF
. | TRBJ1-2 | . | TRBV7-2 | 13 | TGTGCCAGCAGGCCACCGGGTCCCTATGGCTACACCTTC | CASRPPGPYGYTF
. | TRBJ1-5 | . | TRBV5-5 | 17 | TGTGCCAGCAGCTTGGTTCCGACGGGATGGGGCAATCAGCCCCAGCATTTT | CASSLVPTGWGNQPQHF
. | TRBJ1-1 | . | TRBV12-3/TRBV12-4 | 11 | TGTGCCAGCAGTACATACAGAGGGGCTTTCTTT | CASSTYRGAFF
. | TRBJ1-1 | . | TRBV9 | 14 | TGTGCCAGCAGCGTAGCTACCGCTAACACTGAAGCTTTCTTT | CASSVATANTEAFF
few | TRBJ1-4 | TRBD1 | TRBV9 | 16 | TGTGCCAGCAGCGTAGGGACCCAGGGGGGAAATGAAAAACTGTTTTTT | CASSVGTQGGNEKLFF
. | TRBJ1-2 | . | TRBV4-3 | 16 | TGCGCCAGCAGCCAAGAGACCCTGGACAGAAACTATGGCTACACCTTC | CASSQETLDRNYGYTF
. | TRBJ1-2 | TRBD1 | TRBV6-5 | 13 | TGTGCCAGCAGCCAGCCGGGACAGCCGGGCTACACCTTC | CASSQPGQPGYTF
. | TRBJ1-5 | . | TRBV2 | 13 | TGTGCCAGCAGCCCTACAGGGTCCCAGCCCCAGCATTTT | CASSPTGSQPQHF
. | TRBJ1-2 | TRBD1 | TRBV19 | 14 | TGTGCCAGTAGTATGGGACAGCGTTGGGCTGGCTACACCTTC | CASSMGQRWAGYTF
. | TRBJ1-5 | . | TRBV19 | 14 | TGTGCCAGTGGTGTCGGTTCTAGCAATCAGCCCCAGCATTTT | CASGVGSSNQPQHF
. | TRBJ1-3 | . | TRBV7-9 | 15 | TGTGCCAGCAGCCCCTCCGGGAACTCTGGAAACACCATATATTTT | CASSPSGNSGNTIYF
medium-sized | TRBJ2-7 | TRBD1 | TRBV6-5 | 15 | TGTGCCAGCAGGACCCCGGGACAGGGGGCCTACGAGCAGTACTTC | CASRTPGQGAYEQYF
. | TRBJ1-2 | . | TRBV6-5 | 14 | TGTGCCAGCAGTTACTCTAGGGGCGCCTATGGCTACACCTTC | CASSYSRGAYGYTF
. | TRBJ1-5 | TRBD1 | TRBV6-2/TRBV6-3 | 18 | TGTGCCAGCAGCCATGGACAGGGGGATGGGATGCGTAATCAGCCCCAGCATTTT | CASSHGQGDGMRNQPQHF
few | TRBJ2-1 | TRBD2 | TRBV28 | 15 | TGTGCCAGCAGTTTGGGGACTAGCGGGGGAGGTGAGCAGTTCTTC | CASSLGTSGGGEQFF
. | TRBJ1-5 | TRBD1 | TRBV6-5 | 14 | TGTGCCAGCAGTTCCGGGACAGCAAATCAGCCCCAGCATTTT | CASSSGTANQPQHF
. | TRBJ2-5 | TRBD1 | TRBV7-2 | 13 | TGTGCCAGCAGCGCAGACAGGGGTGAGACCCAGTACTTC | CASSADRGETQYF
. | TRBJ1-4 | . | TRBV11-1 | 14 | TGTGCCAGCAGCCTACAGGGTTTCGGTGAAAAACTGTTTTTT | CASSLQGFGEKLFF
. | TRBJ1-5 | TRBD1 | TRBV18 | 15 | TGTGCCAGCTCTGCCCCGGGACAGGGGAATCAGCCCCAGCATTTT | CASSAPGQGNQPQHF
. | TRBJ1-1 | . | TRBV7-9 | 13 | TGTGCCAGCAGCTTACAGGGGTCCTCTGAAGCTTTCTTT | CASSLQGSSEAFF
. | TRBJ1-5 | TRBD1 | TRBV18 | 19 | TGTGCCAGCTCGAGAACCGGGACAGGGGGTGTTTCTCGCAATCAGCCCCAGCATTTT | CASSRTGTGGVSRNQPQHF
. | TRBJ2-1 | TRBD2 | TRBV9 | 16 | TGTGCCAGCAGCGTTTCCAGCGGGGGTCAGTACAATGAGCAGTTCTTC | CASSVSSGGQYNEQFF
. | TRBJ2-7 | . | TRBV5-8 | 12 | TGTGCCAGCAGAGCAGGGCGCTACGAGCAGTACTTC | CASRAGRYEQYF
few | TRBJ2-4 | TRBD1 | TRBV6-1 | 18 | TGTGCCAGCAGTGAATCGGGACAGATCACTCTAGCCAAAAACATTCAGTACTTC | CASSESGQITLAKNIQYF
. | TRBJ2-7 | TRBD2 | TRBV2 | 14 | TGTGCCAGCAGAGGACTAGCGGGGGCCTACGAGCAGTACTTC | CASRGLAGAYEQYF
. | TRBJ1-2 | TRBD1 | TRBV11-1 | 13 | TGTGCCAGCAGTCCGGGACAGGACTATGGCTACACCTTC | CASSPGQDYGYTF
. | TRBJ1-2 | . | TRBV3-1/TRBV3-2 | 11 | TGTGCCAGCAGGGGCAACTATGGCTACACCTTC | CASRGNYGYTF
few | TRBJ1-1 | . | TRBV5-1 | 16 | TGCGCCAGCAGCTTGGAAGGTCAGGGCCTGGCCACTGAAGCTTTCTTT | CASSLEGQGLATEAFF